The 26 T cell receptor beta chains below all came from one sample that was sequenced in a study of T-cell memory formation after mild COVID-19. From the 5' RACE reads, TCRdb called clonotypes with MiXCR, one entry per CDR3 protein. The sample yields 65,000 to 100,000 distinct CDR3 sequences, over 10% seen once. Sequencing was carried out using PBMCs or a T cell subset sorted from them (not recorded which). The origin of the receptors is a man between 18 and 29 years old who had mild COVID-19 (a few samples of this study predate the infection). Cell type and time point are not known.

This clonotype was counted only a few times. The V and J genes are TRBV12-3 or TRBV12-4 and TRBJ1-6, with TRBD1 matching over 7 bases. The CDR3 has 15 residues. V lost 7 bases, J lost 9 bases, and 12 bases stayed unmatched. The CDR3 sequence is CASTYRGDRSSPLHF. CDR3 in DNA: TGTGCCAGCACCTACCGGGGGGACAGATCTTCACCCCTCCACTTT.

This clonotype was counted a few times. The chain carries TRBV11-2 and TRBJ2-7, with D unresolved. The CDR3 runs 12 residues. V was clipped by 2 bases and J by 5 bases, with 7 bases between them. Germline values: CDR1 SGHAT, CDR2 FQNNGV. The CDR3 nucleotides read TGTGCCAGCAGCTTAAGAAAGGACGAGCAGTACGTC. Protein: CASSLRKDEQYV.

CDR3 sequence: CASRRDRGVSGANVLTF. The CDR3 DNA reads TGTGCCAGCAGACGGGACAGGGGAGTGTCTGGGGCCAACGTCCTGACTTTC. The chain uses TRBV6-6 and TRBJ2-6; 10 bases map to TRBD1. Germline values: CDR1 MNHNY, CDR2 SVGAGI (reference sequence). This CDR3 is 17 amino acids long. The trim removed 6 bases at V and 1 base at J, leaving 6 bases unmatched.

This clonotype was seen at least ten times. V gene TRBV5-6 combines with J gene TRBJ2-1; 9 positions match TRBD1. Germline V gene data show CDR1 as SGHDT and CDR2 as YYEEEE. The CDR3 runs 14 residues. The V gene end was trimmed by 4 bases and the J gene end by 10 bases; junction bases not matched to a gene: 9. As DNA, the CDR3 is TGTGCCAGCAGCACTTGGACAGGGGATTGGGAGCAGTTCTTC. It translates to CASSTWTGDWEQFF.

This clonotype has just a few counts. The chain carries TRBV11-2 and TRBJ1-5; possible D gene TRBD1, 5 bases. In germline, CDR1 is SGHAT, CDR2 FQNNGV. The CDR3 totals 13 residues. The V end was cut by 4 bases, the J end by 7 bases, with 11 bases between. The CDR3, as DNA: TGTGCCAGCAGCTGGTCGAGGGGACAGCCCCAGCATTTT. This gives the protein CASSWSRGQPQHF.

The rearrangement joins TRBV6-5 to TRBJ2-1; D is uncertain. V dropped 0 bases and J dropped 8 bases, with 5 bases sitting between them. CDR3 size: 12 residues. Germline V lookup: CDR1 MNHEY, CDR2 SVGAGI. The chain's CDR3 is CASSYSWHEQFF. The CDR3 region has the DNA TGTGCCAGCAGTTACTCGTGGCATGAGCAGTTCTTC.

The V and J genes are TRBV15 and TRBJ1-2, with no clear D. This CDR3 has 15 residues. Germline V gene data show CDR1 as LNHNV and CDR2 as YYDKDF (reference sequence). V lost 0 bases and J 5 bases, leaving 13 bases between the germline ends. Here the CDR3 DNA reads TGTGCCACCAGCAGAGATCTCGCAGAATTTTATGGCTACACCTTC. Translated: CATSRDLAEFYGYTF.

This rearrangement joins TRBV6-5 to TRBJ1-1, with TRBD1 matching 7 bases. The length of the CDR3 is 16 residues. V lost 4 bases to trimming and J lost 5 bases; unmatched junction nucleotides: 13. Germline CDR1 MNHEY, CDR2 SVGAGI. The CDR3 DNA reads TGTGCCAGCAGTTCCAGGCCGACAGGGTTTAGGACTGAAGCTTTCTTT. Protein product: CASSSRPTGFRTEAFF.

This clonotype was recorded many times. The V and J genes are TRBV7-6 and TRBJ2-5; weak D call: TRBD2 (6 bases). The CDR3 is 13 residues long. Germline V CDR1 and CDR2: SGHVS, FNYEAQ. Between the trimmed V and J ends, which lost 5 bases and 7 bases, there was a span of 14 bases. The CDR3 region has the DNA TGTGCCAGCAGCCCCGAGGTGGGGGGGACCCAGTACTTC. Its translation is CASSPEVGGTQYF.

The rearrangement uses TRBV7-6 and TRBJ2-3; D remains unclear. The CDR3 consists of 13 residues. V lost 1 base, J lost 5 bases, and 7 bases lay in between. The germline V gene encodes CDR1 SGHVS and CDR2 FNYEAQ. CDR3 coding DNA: TGTGCCAGCAGCTTAGGGCCGGAAGATACGCAGTATTTT. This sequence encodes CASSLGPEDTQYF. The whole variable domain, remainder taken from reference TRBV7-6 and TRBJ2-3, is GAGVSQSPRYKVTKRGQDVALRCDPISGHVSLYWYRQALGQGPEFLTYFNYEAQQDKSGLPNDRFSAERPEGSISTLTIQRTEQRDSAMYRCASSLGPEDTQYFGPGTRLTVL.

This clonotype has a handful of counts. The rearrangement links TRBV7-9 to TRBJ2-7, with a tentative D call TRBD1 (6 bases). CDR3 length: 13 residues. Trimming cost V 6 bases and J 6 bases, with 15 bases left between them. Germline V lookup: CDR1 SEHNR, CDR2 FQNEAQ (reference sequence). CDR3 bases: TGTGCCAGCAGACCCTACAGGGAGCGCGAGCAGTACTTC. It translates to CASRPYREREQYF. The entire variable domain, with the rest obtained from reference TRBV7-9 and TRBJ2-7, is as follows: DTGVSQNPRHKITKRGQNVTFRCDPISEHNRLYWYRQTLGQGPEFLTYFQNEAQLEKSRLLSDRFSAERPKGSFSTLEIQRTEQGDSAMYLCASRPYREREQYFGPGTRLTVT.

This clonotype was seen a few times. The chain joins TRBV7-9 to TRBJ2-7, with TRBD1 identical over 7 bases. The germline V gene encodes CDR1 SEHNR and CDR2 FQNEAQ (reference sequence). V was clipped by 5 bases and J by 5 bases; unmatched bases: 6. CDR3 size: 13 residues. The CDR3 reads CASSPVDRDEQYF. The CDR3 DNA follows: TGTGCCAGCAGCCCAGTCGACAGGGACGAGCAGTACTTC.

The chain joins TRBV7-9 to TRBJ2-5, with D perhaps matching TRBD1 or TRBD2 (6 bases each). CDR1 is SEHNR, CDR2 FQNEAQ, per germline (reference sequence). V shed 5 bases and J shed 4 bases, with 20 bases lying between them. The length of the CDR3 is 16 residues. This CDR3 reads CASSRLQGGHGETQYF. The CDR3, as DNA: TGTGCCAGCAGCCGGCTACAGGGAGGTCACGGAGAGACCCAGTACTTC.

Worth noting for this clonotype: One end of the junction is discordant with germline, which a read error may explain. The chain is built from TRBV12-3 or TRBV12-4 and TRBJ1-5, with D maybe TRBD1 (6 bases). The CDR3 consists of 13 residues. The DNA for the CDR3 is TGTGCCAGCAGTTTACAAGCGCGGTGGGGGCTAAATTTT. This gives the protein CASSLQARWGLNF.

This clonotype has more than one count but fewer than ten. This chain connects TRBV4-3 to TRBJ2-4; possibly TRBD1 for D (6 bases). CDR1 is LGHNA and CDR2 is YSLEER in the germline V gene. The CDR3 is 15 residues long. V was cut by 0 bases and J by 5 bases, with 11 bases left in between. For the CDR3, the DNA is TGCGCCAGCAGCCAAGATCTGGGGGCCGAAAACATTCAGTACTTC. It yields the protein CASSQDLGAENIQYF.

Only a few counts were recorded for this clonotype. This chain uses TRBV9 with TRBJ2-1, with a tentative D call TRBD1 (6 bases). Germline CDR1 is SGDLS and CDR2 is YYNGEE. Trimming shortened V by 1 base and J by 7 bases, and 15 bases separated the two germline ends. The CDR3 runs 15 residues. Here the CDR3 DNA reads TGTGCCAGCAGCGTATTCCAGGACAGTATAAATGAGCAGTTCTTC. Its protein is CASSVFQDSINEQFF.

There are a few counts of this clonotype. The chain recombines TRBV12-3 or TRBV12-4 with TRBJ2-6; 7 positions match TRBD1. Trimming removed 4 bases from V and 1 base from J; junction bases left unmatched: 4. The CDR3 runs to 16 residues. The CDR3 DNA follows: TGTGCCAGCAGTTCCCAGGGGGAATCTGGGGCCAACGTCCTGACTTTC. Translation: CASSSQGESGANVLTF.

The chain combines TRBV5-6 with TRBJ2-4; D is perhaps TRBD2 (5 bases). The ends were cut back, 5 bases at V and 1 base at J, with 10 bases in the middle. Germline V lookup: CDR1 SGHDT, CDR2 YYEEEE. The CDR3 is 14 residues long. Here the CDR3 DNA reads TGTGCCAGCAGTCTGGGAGTGGCCAAAAACATTCAGTACTTC. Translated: CASSLGVAKNIQYF. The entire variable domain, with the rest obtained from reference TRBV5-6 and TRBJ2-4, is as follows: DAGVTQSPTHLIKTRGQQVTLRCSPKSGHDTVSWYQQALGQGPQFIFQYYEEEERQRGNFPDRFSGHQFPNYSSELNVNALLLGDSALYLCASSLGVAKNIQYFGAGTRLSVL.

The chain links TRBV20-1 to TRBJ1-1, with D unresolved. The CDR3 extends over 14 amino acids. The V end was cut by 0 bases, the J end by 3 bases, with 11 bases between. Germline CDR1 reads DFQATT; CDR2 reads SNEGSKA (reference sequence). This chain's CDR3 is CSARDRVRYTEAFF. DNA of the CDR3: TGCAGTGCTAGAGATCGAGTACGGTACACTGAAGCTTTCTTT.

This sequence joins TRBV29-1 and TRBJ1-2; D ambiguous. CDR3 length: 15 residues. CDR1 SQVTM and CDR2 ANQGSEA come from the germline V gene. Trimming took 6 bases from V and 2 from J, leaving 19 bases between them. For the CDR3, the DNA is TGCAGCGTCCATACTTCTACCGGGAAGAACTATGGCTACACCTTC. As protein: CSVHTSTGKNYGYTF.

The CDR3 region has the DNA TGTGCCAGCAGCCAACAGATCGAAGGAGGGTCGAACTATGGCTACACCTTC. The encoded protein is CASSQQIEGGSNYGYTF. The chain is built from TRBV3-1 and TRBJ1-2; D gene uncertain. This CDR3 is built from 17 residues. Trimming removed 2 bases from V and 2 bases from J, with 18 bases in between. CDR1 is LGHDT, CDR2 YNNKEL, per germline (reference sequence).

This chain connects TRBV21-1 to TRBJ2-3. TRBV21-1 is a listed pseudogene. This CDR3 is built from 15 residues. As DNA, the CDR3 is TGTGCCAGCAGCAAAGCATCCGGAAGCACAGATACGCAGTATTTT. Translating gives CASSKASGSTDTQYF.

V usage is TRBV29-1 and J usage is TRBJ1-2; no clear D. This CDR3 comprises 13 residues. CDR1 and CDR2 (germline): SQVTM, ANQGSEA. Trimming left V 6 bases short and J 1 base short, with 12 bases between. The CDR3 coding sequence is TGCAGCGTCCCGAATGGGGATAACTATGGCTACACCTTC. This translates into CSVPNGDNYGYTF.

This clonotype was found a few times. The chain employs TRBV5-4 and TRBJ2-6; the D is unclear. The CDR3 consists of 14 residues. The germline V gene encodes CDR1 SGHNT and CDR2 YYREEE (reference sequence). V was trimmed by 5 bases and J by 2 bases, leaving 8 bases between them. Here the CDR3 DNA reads TGTGCCAGCAGATATGGACCTGGGGCCAACGTCCTGACTTTC. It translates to CASRYGPGANVLTF.

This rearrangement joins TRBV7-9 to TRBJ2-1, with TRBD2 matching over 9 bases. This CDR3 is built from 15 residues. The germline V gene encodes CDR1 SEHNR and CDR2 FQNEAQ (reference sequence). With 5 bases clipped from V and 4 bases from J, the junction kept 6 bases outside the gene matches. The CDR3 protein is CASSPGTSFYNEQFF. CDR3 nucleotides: TGTGCCAGCAGCCCCGGGACTAGCTTTTACAATGAGCAGTTCTTC.

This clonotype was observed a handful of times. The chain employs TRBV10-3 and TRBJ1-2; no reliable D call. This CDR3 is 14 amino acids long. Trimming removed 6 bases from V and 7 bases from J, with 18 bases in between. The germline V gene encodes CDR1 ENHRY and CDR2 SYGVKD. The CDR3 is CAISAGRAGSGYTF. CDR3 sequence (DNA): TGTGCCATCAGCGCCGGACGCGCCGGGAGTGGCTACACCTTC.